The sequence of this T cell receptor (beta chain) was determined in a study of regulatory T cells in long-lasting Graves disease. Points from the study as a whole: With persistent disease, TRBV28, TRBJ1-2 and TRBJ2-5 were the favored segments.

This clonotype was counted ten times or more. Antigen unknown. The authors built TCR beta libraries using iRepertoire HTBI primers and Arm-PCR of CDR3 regions. In TCRdb, the multiplex PCR reads were re-called with MiXCR into one record per CDR3 protein. The data contain some 280,000 distinct CDR3 sequences, roughly 21% of them singletons. As to time point: persistent/refractory GD, antithyroid drugs over 5 years with positive TRAb. Isolated PBMC RNA provided the starting material for the TCR library. V shed 6 bases and J shed 3 bases, with 5 bases lying between them. CDR1 is SNHLY, CDR2 FYNNEI, per germline. This CDR3 has 11 residues.

This clonotype was obtained from a female donor with Graves disease. The V call is TRBV2, the J call TRBJ2-5; D remains ambiguous. The specimen comprised peripheral blood mononuclear cells (PBMCs), sampled when the disease was refractory, from a patient treated with antithyroid drugs. As DNA, the CDR3 is TGTGCCAGCAGCCCAAAAGAGACCCAGTACTTC. It encodes CASSPKETQYF.